This T cell receptor (beta chain) was recovered during a study of T cell responses to AZD1222 COVID-19 vaccine. Germline-derived CDR1 and CDR2 are MNHEY and SVGAGI. The CDR3 has 11 residues. V lost 2 bases and J 9 bases, leaving 7 bases between the germline ends. The assay was immunoSEQ multiplex PCR, and TCRdb's table has in-frame clones only and misses some. This sample carries over 100,000 clones, about 80% of them seen once, and the ten largest clones take about 9.7%. The chain employs TRBV6-5 and TRBJ2-5, with no clear D. The TCR comes from an adult in good health. The specimen was peripheral blood, collected on day 0 of AZD1222 vaccination. The CDR3 nucleotides are TGTGCCAGCAGTTACCCCCCGGCCCAGTACTTC. Protein sequence: CASSYPPAQYF.